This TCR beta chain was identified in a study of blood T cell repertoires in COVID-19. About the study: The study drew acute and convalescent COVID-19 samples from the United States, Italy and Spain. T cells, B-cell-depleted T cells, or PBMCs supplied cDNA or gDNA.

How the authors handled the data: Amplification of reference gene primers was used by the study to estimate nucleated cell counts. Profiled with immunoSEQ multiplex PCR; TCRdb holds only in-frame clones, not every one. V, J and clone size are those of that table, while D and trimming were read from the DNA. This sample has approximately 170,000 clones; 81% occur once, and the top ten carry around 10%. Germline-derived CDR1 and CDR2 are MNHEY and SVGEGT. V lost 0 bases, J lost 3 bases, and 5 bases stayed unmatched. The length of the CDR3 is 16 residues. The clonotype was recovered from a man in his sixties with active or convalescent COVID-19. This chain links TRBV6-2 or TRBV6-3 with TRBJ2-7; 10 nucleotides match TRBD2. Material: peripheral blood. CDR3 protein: CASSYSGVAGGYEQYF. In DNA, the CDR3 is TGTGCCAGCAGTTACTCGGGGGTAGCGGGAGGCTACGAGCAGTACTTC.